Here is one TCR beta chain with its context. Its specificity is not known. The data are from a study of cytomegalovirus exposure and HLA in healthy donors. Both 60 Vbeta primers and 13 Jbeta primers went into the PCR. Sequenced by immunoSEQ multiplex PCR; TCRdb stores in-frame clones only, minus some. The data show about 120,000 clones, over 75% seen once. Germline-derived CDR1 and CDR2 are PRHDT and FYEKMQ (reference sequence). Trimming took off 5 bases at V and 8 bases at J, with 13 bases between the two ends. This CDR3 contains 13 residues. Study-wide points: The likely origin of a cluster of highly shared sequence variants was a sequencing artifact. High sensitivity and specificity were reportedly achieved when the classifier diagnosed cytomegalovirus status.

The origin of this receptor is a man between 25 and 39 years old in good health and CMV-seronegative. Source material: PBMCs. The rearrangement joins TRBV13 to TRBJ2-1; D possibly corresponds to TRBD2 (5 bases). The CDR3 coding sequence is TGTGCCAGCAGCCCGTCGAGGGTTTATGAGCAGTTCTTC. It encodes CASSPSRVYEQFF.